A selection of T cell receptor beta chains follows, all from one sample in a study of blood T cell repertoires in COVID-19. The table came from immunoSEQ multiplex PCR; TCRdb's copy has only in-frame clones and leaves some out. There are approximately 290,000 clones in the sample; around 92% occur only once, and 11% lies in the top ten. Sample: peripheral blood. The receptor source for this set is a woman in her 30s with COVID-19, enrolled during active disease. Both conserved end residues are part of each CDR3. D genes are given only for firm matches. Clone size is shown for a subset of rows, as once, few, many or a class of expanded clone.

D	size	V	J	DNA	CDR3
NA	NA	TRBV5-6	TRBJ1-6	TGTGCCAGCACGGGGGACGCCTATAATTCACCCCTCCACTTT	CASTGDAYNSPLHF
TRBD1	NA	TRBV3-1/TRBV3-2	TRBJ1-4	TGTGCCAGCAGCTGGACAGGGATGAATGAAAAACTGTTTTTT	CASSWTGMNEKLFF
TRBD1	NA	TRBV9	TRBJ1-2	TGTGCCAGCGCCCGAGTCTCGGGACAGGAAGGCCTAGGCTACACCTTC	CASARVSGQEGLGYTF
TRBD2	NA	TRBV7-2	TRBJ2-7	TGTGCCAGCAGCGTCCAAGGTGTGGGAGGGTACGAGCAGTACTTC	CASSVQGVGGYEQYF
NA	NA	TRBV7-9	TRBJ2-5	TGTGCCAGCAGCTTGCGGTACCAAGAGACCCAGTACTTC	CASSLRYQETQYF
NA	NA	TRBV3-1/TRBV3-2	TRBJ2-7	TGTGCCAGCAGCCCCTACAGGACGAATAACTACGAGCAGTACTTC	CASSPYRTNNYEQYF
NA	NA	TRBV7-9	TRBJ2-7	TGTGCCAGCAGTCAGGACCCGCCACAGGCCTACGAGCAGTACTTC	CASSQDPPQAYEQYF
TRBD1	NA	TRBV27	TRBJ2-7	TGTGCCAGCAGTTTATCGGGCGGGACAGGCTTCTACGAGCAGTACTTC	CASSLSGGTGFYEQYF
TRBD1	NA	TRBV16	TRBJ2-7	TGTGCCAGCAGCCGAGAGGGACAGGGGCTCCTCGAGCAGTACTTC	CASSREGQGLLEQYF
NA	once	TRBV5-6	TRBJ1-1	TGTGCCAGCAGCTTTCGGGTTCACCCGAACACTGAAGCTTTCTTT	CASSFRVHPNTEAFF
TRBD1	NA	TRBV2	TRBJ1-4	TGTGCCAGCAGACTCTACAGGGGGGCGACTAATGAAAAACTGTTTTTT	CASRLYRGATNEKLFF
NA	NA	TRBV6-5	TRBJ1-1	TGTGCCAGCAGCCACGGGACTGAAGCTTTCTTT	CASSHGTEAFF
TRBD1	NA	TRBV19	TRBJ1-1	TGTGCCAGTAGTCCTCGTCCGGGACAGGGGAACACTGAAGCTTTCTTT	CASSPRPGQGNTEAFF
NA	NA	TRBV6-5	TRBJ1-6	TGTGCCAGCCTCGCCAGGCGGGTTTATAATTCACCCCTCCACTTT	CASLARRVYNSPLHF
TRBD1	NA	TRBV3-1/TRBV3-2	TRBJ1-1	TGTGCCAGCAGCCGAGACGACAGGGGGGAGACTGAAGCTTTCTTT	CASSRDDRGETEAFF
NA	few	TRBV29-1	TRBJ1-1	TGCAGCGCCGGTAACCGGGGATCCCTAGTCCTGAACACTGAAGCTTTCTTT	CSAGNRGSLVLNTEAFF
TRBD2	NA	TRBV3-1/TRBV3-2	TRBJ2-5	TGTGCCAGCAGCCAAGATCCCCTAGCGGGGGGTATGGAGACCCAGTACTTC	CASSQDPLAGGMETQYF
NA	NA	TRBV27	TRBJ1-2	TGTGCCAGCAGTTTATCGGGAGGTTCCTATGGCTACACCTTC	CASSLSGGSYGYTF
TRBD1	NA	TRBV6-5	TRBJ1-4	TGTGCCAGCAGTTCTGGGGGGACAGGACGTGAAAAACTGTTTTTT	CASSSGGTGREKLFF
TRBD1	once	TRBV2	TRBJ1-3	TGTGCCAGTTGGACAGGGTACTCTGGAAACACCATATATTTT	CASWTGYSGNTIYF
TRBD1	NA	TRBV28	TRBJ2-7	TGTGCCAGCAGTTACCGGGACAGGGGCTACGAGCAGTACTTC	CASSYRDRGYEQYF
NA	NA	TRBV11-2	TRBJ1-1	TGTGCCAGCAGCTTAGATACAGTTCCCGACACTGAAGCTTTCTTT	CASSLDTVPDTEAFF
NA	NA	TRBV7-2	TRBJ2-1	TGTGCCAGCAGTTCTCGAGGGGGGGCGGAGCAGTTCTTC	CASSSRGGAEQFF
NA	NA	TRBV19	TRBJ1-5	TGTGCCAGTAAATCCCAGGCAGACAATCAGCCCCAGCATTTT	CASKSQADNQPQHF
TRBD1	NA	TRBV7-8	TRBJ1-5	TGTGCCAGCAGCTTCGGGACAGTCCTCGGGAATCAGCCCCAGCATTTT	CASSFGTVLGNQPQHF
NA	once	TRBV14	TRBJ1-6	TGTGCCAGCAGCCCAGTCGGGAGTCGGCCATATAATTCACCCCTCCACTTT	CASSPVGSRPYNSPLHF
NA	NA	TRBV4-1	TRBJ1-6	TGCGCCAGCAGCCAAGATCCCAGGGCGAGCTCCTATAATTCACCCCTCCACTTT	CASSQDPRASSYNSPLHF
NA	NA	TRBV12-3/TRBV12-4	TRBJ2-5	TGTGCCAGCAGTCCGACAGAGCAAGAGACCCAGTACTTC	CASSPTEQETQYF
TRBD1	NA	TRBV2	TRBJ1-1	TGTGCCAGCAGTTCTGACAGGGCCACTGAAGCTTTCTTT	CASSSDRATEAFF
TRBD1	NA	TRBV2	TRBJ1-4	TGTGCCAGCAGTGAACGGACAGGGGTAGGGGAAAAACTGTTTTTT	CASSERTGVGEKLFF
NA	NA	TRBV25-1	TRBJ1-2	TGTGCCAGCAGTGAGTCAGGGATCTATGGCTACACCTTC	CASSESGIYGYTF
NA	NA	TRBV6-5	TRBJ1-2	TGTGCCAGCAGTTCCCTCCCGGCGGGGTTTAACTATGGCTACACCTTC	CASSSLPAGFNYGYTF
TRBD1	NA	TRBV30	TRBJ1-1	TGTGCCTGGAGACGGGACAGTGAAGCTTTCTTT	CAWRRDSEAFF
NA	NA	TRBV19	TRBJ1-3	TGTGCCAGTAGCGCTTATGGGGGGATAGGAAACACCATATATTTT	CASSAYGGIGNTIYF
TRBD1	NA	TRBV7-7	TRBJ1-6	TGTGCCAGCAGCCTCTGGGACAGCAAGGGCCATACGCTCGATTCACCCCTCCACTTT	CASSLWDSKGHTLDSPLHF
TRBD1	NA	TRBV30	TRBJ2-1	TGTGCCTGGAGTAGGGGCGGGACAGGGGGAATAGAGCAGTTCTTC	CAWSRGGTGGIEQFF